Only a few counts were recorded for the clone carrying this T cell receptor beta chain. Its target is unknown. The data derive from a study of post-analysis software for immune sequencing data. Carried by the TCR beta cDNA libraries were unique molecular identifiers. A single record per CDR3 protein comes from TCRdb applying MiXCR to the PCR reads. The sample yields around 710,000 distinct CDR3 sequences, 40% to 55% seen once. Findings and caveats of the study: Patients used several TRBV segments, including TRBV5-6, TRBV5-1 and TRBV20-1, more often than controls.

V was trimmed by 8 bases and J by 3 bases, leaving 20 bases between them. The germline V gene encodes CDR1 MNHEY and CDR2 SMNVEV (reference sequence). CDR3 size: 15 residues. This clonotype originated in a girl aged 10 to 17 with multiple sclerosis. The source material was blood. The rearrangement links TRBV27 to TRBJ2-7; tentative D call: TRBD1 (6 bases). CDR3 coding DNA: TGTGCCAGCTGGGGGAACAGGGAACAATTCTACGAGCAGTACTTC. It yields the protein CASWGNREQFYEQYF.